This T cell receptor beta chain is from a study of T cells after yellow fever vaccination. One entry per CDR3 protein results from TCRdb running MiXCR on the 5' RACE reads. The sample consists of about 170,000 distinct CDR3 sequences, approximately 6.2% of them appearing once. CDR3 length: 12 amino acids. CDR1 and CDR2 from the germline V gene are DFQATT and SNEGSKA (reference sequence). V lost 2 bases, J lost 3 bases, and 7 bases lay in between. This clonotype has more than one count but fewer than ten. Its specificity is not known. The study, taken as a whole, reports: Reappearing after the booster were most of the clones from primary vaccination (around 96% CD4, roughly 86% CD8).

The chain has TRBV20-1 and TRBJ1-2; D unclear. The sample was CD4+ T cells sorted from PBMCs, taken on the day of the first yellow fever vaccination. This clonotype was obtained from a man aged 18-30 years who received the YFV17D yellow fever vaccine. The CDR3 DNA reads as TGCAGTGCTAGAAACAACGACTATGGCTACACCTTC. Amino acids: CSARNNDYGYTF.